The present entry profiles one TCR beta chain with its context. This CDR3 is built from 14 residues. The V gene's germline CDR1 is MDHEN and CDR2 SYDVKM. Trimming shortened V by 4 bases and J by 2 bases, and 10 bases separated the two germline ends. These data originate in a study of T cell changes during pregnancy in multiple sclerosis. Measured with immunoSEQ multiplex PCR; TCRdb has only the in-frame clones, and not every one. The sample consists of over 45,000 clones, roughly nine tenths of them appearing once. This rearrangement joins TRBV28 to TRBJ2-3, with D maybe TRBD1 (6 bases). The TCR comes from a female donor in good health, enrolled as a control in a pregnancy study. Source: peripheral blood, taken in the first trimester of pregnancy. The CDR3 is CASSSWDNTDTQYF. The CDR3 region has the DNA TGTGCCAGCAGTTCGTGGGACAACACAGATACGCAGTATTTT.